A selection of T cell receptor beta chains follows, all from one sample in a study of cytomegalovirus exposure and HLA in healthy donors. Sequencing used immunoSEQ multiplex PCR; TCRdb keeps in-frame clones, though not all of them. Of roughly 100,000 clones in the sample, less than 85% were seen once. The sequenced sample was PBMCs. These receptors all come from a man in his forties in good health and CMV-seronegative. The CDR3 runs from the conserved cysteine through the conserved F or W. The order of the fields is clone size, D gene, V gene, J gene, CDR3 protein, CDR3 DNA. The D gene is left open where the match is weak. Expanded clones get a size class; other rows say once, few or many, or leave the size out.

>few|NA|TRBV25-1|TRBJ2-7
CASSGVGGFSYEQYF
TGTGCCAGCAGCGGAGTTGGGGGGTTTTCGTACGAGCAGTACTTC
>NA|NA|TRBV6-4|TRBJ1-2
CASSVRRGGPYGYTF
TGTGCCAGCAGCGTCCGGCGGGGGGGCCCCTATGGCTACACCTTC
>NA|TRBD2|TRBV27|TRBJ2-3
CASSFPPSGGAPDTQYF
TGTGCCAGCAGTTTTCCCCCTAGCGGGGGGGCCCCCGATACGCAGTATTTT
>NA|NA|TRBV5-1|TRBJ2-7
CASRGSSYEQYF
TGCGCCAGCAGGGGTAGCTCCTACGAGCAGTACTTC
>few|NA|TRBV7-2|TRBJ2-7
CASSPRLSSYEQYF
TGTGCCAGCAGCCCGCGGTTGAGCTCCTACGAGCAGTACTTC
>NA|NA|TRBV5-1|TRBJ2-2
CASSYTRGGNTGELFF
TGCGCCAGCAGCTACACGAGGGGGGGGAACACCGGGGAGCTGTTTTTT
>NA|NA|TRBV10-1|TRBJ2-4
CASSEWGEGTKNIQYF
TGCGCCAGCAGTGAGTGGGGTGAGGGAACCAAAAACATTCAGTACTTC
>NA|NA|TRBV27|TRBJ1-2
CASSPGGSGYTF
TGTGCCAGCAGTCCGGGGGGCTCTGGCTACACCTTC
>NA|TRBD2|TRBV7-9|TRBJ2-5
CSSSFAVGRETQYF
TGTTCCAGCAGCTTTGCGGTCGGGAGGGAGACCCAGTACTTC
>NA|NA|TRBV4-1|TRBJ1-2
CASSQDKDSYTF
TGCGCCAGCAGCCAAGATAAGGACAGCTACACCTTC
>NA|TRBD1|TRBV9|TRBJ1-4
CASSFRTGGTSSEKLFF
TGTGCCAGCAGCTTCCGGACAGGGGGCACGTCGAGTGAAAAACTGTTTTTT
>NA|TRBD1|TRBV19|TRBJ2-3
CASSGPSGTVDTDTQYF
TGTGCCAGTAGTGGACCCTCCGGGACAGTAGACACAGATACGCAGTATTTT
>few|NA|TRBV30|TRBJ2-3
CAFQGLRTDTQYF
TGTGCCTTCCAGGGGTTGAGAACAGATACGCAGTATTTT
>NA|TRBD1|TRBV19|TRBJ1-1
CASSVGTGGVAGTEAFF
TGTGCCAGTAGTGTCGGGACAGGCGGGGTAGCGGGCACTGAAGCTTTCTTT
>NA|NA|TRBV18|TRBJ2-4
CASSPPGAKNIQYF
TGTGCCAGCTCACCACCCGGGGCCAAAAACATTCAGTACTTC
>few|TRBD2|TRBV25-1|TRBJ2-5
CASSEFTSGEYETQYF
TGTGCCAGCAGTGAATTCACTAGCGGGGAATACGAGACCCAGTACTTC
>NA|TRBD1|TRBV4-2|TRBJ2-7
CASSQDSKGASYEQYF
TGTGCCAGCAGCCAAGATAGTAAGGGGGCTTCCTACGAGCAGTACTTC
>NA|TRBD2|TRBV19|TRBJ2-2
CASIPAGGPPNTGELFF
TGTGCCAGTATACCAGCGGGGGGGCCCCCGAACACCGGGGAGCTGTTTTTT
>NA|NA|TRBV7-9|TRBJ2-1
CASSPTTSDNWNEQFF
TGTGCCAGCAGCCCGACGACTAGTGACAATTGGAATGAGCAGTTCTTC
>NA|NA|TRBV19|TRBJ1-6
CASNPGSYNSPLHF
TGTGCCAGTAATCCGGGCTCCTATAATTCACCCCTCCACTTT
>NA|TRBD1|TRBV11-3|TRBJ2-7
CASSPTGQAYEQYF
TGTGCCAGCAGCCCAACAGGACAGGCCTACGAGCAGTACTTC
>NA|TRBD1|TRBV7-6|TRBJ1-2
CASSQGGGHGYTF
TGTGCCAGCAGCCAAGGAGGGGGCCATGGCTACACCTTC
>NA|NA|TRBV9|TRBJ1-4
CASSVGGRGWEKLFF
TGTGCCAGCAGCGTAGGTGGCAGGGGTTGGGAAAAACTGTTTTTT
>NA|TRBD1|TRBV30|TRBJ2-7
CAWSTGTGFYEQYF
TGTGCCTGGAGTACTGGGACAGGATTCTACGAGCAGTACTTC
>NA|NA|TRBV29-1|TRBJ1-1
CSGAQAREAFF
TGCAGCGGCGCACAGGCCAGGGAAGCTTTCTTT
>NA|NA|TRBV11-1|TRBJ1-1
CASSLFSGIFYTEAFF
TGTGCCAGCAGTCTTTTTTCCGGGATATTTTACACTGAAGCTTTCTTT
>once|TRBD2|TRBV11-2|TRBJ2-1
CASRLASQDEQFF
TGTGCCAGCAGACTAGCGTCTCAGGATGAGCAGTTCTTC
>NA|TRBD1|TRBV4-1|TRBJ1-4
CASSHLQGTNEKLFF
TGCGCCAGCAGCCACCTACAGGGGACTAATGAAAAACTGTTTTTT
>NA|TRBD2|TRBV10-1|TRBJ2-5
CASSDSSGGTRETQYF
TGCGCCAGCAGTGATTCTAGCGGGGGGACCCGGGAGACCCAGTACTTC
>NA|NA|TRBV7-8|TRBJ2-1
CASSPPARGGGPDEQFF
TGTGCCAGCAGCCCCCCCGCAAGAGGGGGGGGCCCGGATGAGCAGTTCTTC